This T cell receptor beta chain appears in the sequencing data of a study of T cells in Graves' hyperthyroidism and ophthalmopathy. The CDR3 is 16 amino acids. Germline V gene sequence: CDR1 MNHEY, CDR2 SMNVEV (reference sequence). The ends lost 6 bases at V and 3 bases at J; junction bases unmatched: 10. This clonotype occurred many times. TCR beta CDR3 regions were amplified from RNA transcripts. HTBI primers were the set used in a first-round RT-PCR of the TCR CDR3. TCRdb re-analysed the multiplex PCR reads in MiXCR, keeping a single row per CDR3 protein. The sample records 300,000 to 450,000 distinct CDR3 sequences, 14% being singletons.

What was sequenced was blood. The TCR comes from a woman aged 30 to 39 with Graves' ophthalmopathy. The rearrangement joins TRBV27 to TRBJ1-2, with 10 bases lining up with TRBD1. The CDR3 bases are TGTGCCAGCAGGACCGACAGGGGGCGACTCGACTATGGCTACACCTTC. This codes for CASRTDRGRLDYGYTF.